A selection of T cell receptor beta chains follows, all from one sample in a study of shared T cell receptors in the human thymus. The repertoire was sequenced with immunoSEQ multiplex PCR; TCRdb's copy has only in-frame clones and lacks some. This sample has 500,000 to 750,000 clones, with approximately 87% found just once. This sample was also put to use in a study of human thymus T cells.

Sequencing input: thymocytes. All receptors derive from a boy younger than two with a congenital heart defect. CDR3s include the opening cysteine and the closing phenylalanine or tryptophan. The order of the fields is J gene, D gene, V gene, clone size, CDR3 protein, CDR3 DNA. D genes are given only for firm matches. Not every row has a clone size; where given, it reads once, few, many or a size class.

J: TRBJ2-4; D: NA; V: TRBV27; size: NA; CDR3: CASSLTELAKNIQYF; DNA: TGTGCCAGCAGTTTAACAGAGCTAGCCAAAAACATTCAGTACTTC
J: TRBJ1-2; D: NA; V: TRBV18; size: NA; CDR3: CASSEQGANYGYTF; DNA: TGTGCCAGCTCGGAACAGGGAGCTAACTATGGCTACACCTTC
J: TRBJ2-3; D: NA; V: TRBV19; size: NA; CDR3: CASSPPRRAAVTDTQYF; DNA: TGTGCCAGTAGTCCCCCCCGGAGGGCCGCAGTCACAGATACGCAGTATTTT
J: TRBJ2-1; D: TRBD1; V: TRBV28; size: NA; CDR3: CASSSTGGSYNEQFF; DNA: TGTGCCAGCAGTTCAACAGGGGGCTCCTACAATGAGCAGTTCTTC
J: TRBJ2-1; D: TRBD1; V: TRBV4-2; size: NA; CDR3: CASSQDGGTGVDEQFF; DNA: TGTGCCAGCAGCCAAGACGGCGGGACAGGAGTCGATGAGCAGTTCTTC
J: TRBJ1-4; D: TRBD1; V: TRBV2; size: NA; CDR3: CASSEATGQGILGDEKLFF; DNA: TGTGCCAGCAGTGAAGCAACCGGACAGGGGATCCTTGGTGATGAAAAACTGTTTTTT
J: TRBJ1-5; D: TRBD1; V: TRBV4-3; size: NA; CDR3: CASSQDSHRGNQPQHF; DNA: TGCGCCAGCAGCCAAGATTCCCACAGGGGTAATCAGCCCCAGCATTTT
J: TRBJ2-6; D: TRBD2; V: TRBV7-9; size: NA; CDR3: CASSLSGRTISGANVLTF; DNA: TGTGCCAGCAGCTTAAGCGGGAGGACGATCTCTGGGGCCAACGTCCTGACTTTC
J: TRBJ2-2; D: TRBD2; V: TRBV5-1; size: NA; CDR3: CASSPARGASTDTGELFF; DNA: TGCGCCAGCAGCCCGGCGCGGGGGGCCAGCACAGACACCGGGGAGCTGTTTTTT
J: TRBJ2-1; D: NA; V: TRBV4-1; size: NA; CDR3: CASSQDRFLPGDNEQFF; DNA: TGCGCCAGCAGCCAAGATCGATTCCTCCCGGGGGACAATGAGCAGTTCTTC
J: TRBJ2-5; D: TRBD1; V: TRBV7-2; size: once; CDR3: CASSFYLGTGGKETQYF; DNA: TGTGCCAGCAGCTTTTATCTCGGGACAGGGGGCAAAGAGACCCAGTACTTC
J: TRBJ1-4; D: NA; V: TRBV19; size: few; CDR3: CASSTKGVDSEKLFF; DNA: TGTGCCAGTAGCACTAAGGGGGTGGATTCTGAAAAACTGTTTTTT
J: TRBJ2-1; D: TRBD2; V: TRBV5-5; size: NA; CDR3: CASSLDPGGEQFF; DNA: TGTGCCAGCAGCTTGGATCCGGGGGGTGAGCAGTTCTTC
J: TRBJ2-7; D: TRBD2; V: TRBV30; size: NA; CDR3: CAWSVSLAGAYEQYF; DNA: TGTGCCTGGAGTGTATCGCTAGCGGGAGCCTACGAGCAGTACTTC
J: TRBJ2-3; D: TRBD2; V: TRBV5-1; size: NA; CDR3: CASSSDLTSGRASSTDTQYF; DNA: TGCGCCAGCAGCTCGGATTTGACTAGCGGGAGGGCCTCCTCCACAGATACGCAGTATTTT
J: TRBJ2-4; D: NA; V: TRBV28; size: NA; CDR3: CASSLVLTSVAKNIQYF; DNA: TGTGCCAGCAGTTTAGTGCTGACTAGTGTAGCCAAAAACATTCAGTACTTC
J: TRBJ2-3; D: NA; V: TRBV27; size: once; CDR3: CASSFWGSPTDTQYF; DNA: TGTGCCAGCAGTTTTTGGGGCAGCCCCACAGATACGCAGTATTTT
J: TRBJ2-3; D: NA; V: TRBV28; size: few; CDR3: CASSKDYLSGDTQYF; DNA: TGTGCCAGCAGTAAGGACTACCTATCGGGGGATACGCAGTATTTT
J: TRBJ2-2; D: TRBD1; V: TRBV9; size: NA; CDR3: CASSVTGTGQGTGELFF; DNA: TGTGCCAGCAGCGTAACCGGGACAGGGCAGGGCACCGGGGAGCTGTTTTTT
J: TRBJ1-1; D: TRBD1; V: TRBV7-3; size: NA; CDR3: CASSLWDRGGQGVQGAFF; DNA: TGTGCCAGCAGCTTATGGGACAGGGGAGGGCAAGGGGTGCAGGGAGCTTTCTTT
J: TRBJ2-2; D: TRBD2; V: TRBV9; size: once; CDR3: CASSVVPSGSSTGELFF; DNA: TGTGCCAGCAGCGTAGTCCCTAGCGGGAGTAGCACCGGGGAGCTGTTTTTT
J: TRBJ1-3; D: NA; V: TRBV5-4; size: NA; CDR3: CASSLGGGLIGNTIYF; DNA: TGTGCCAGCAGCTTGGGGGGGGGATTAATCGGAAACACCATATATTTT
J: TRBJ2-5; D: NA; V: TRBV25-1; size: NA; CDR3: CASSDGGDHQETQYF; DNA: TGTGCCAGCAGTGATGGGGGCGACCACCAAGAGACCCAGTACTTC
J: TRBJ1-5; D: TRBD1; V: TRBV19; size: NA; CDR3: CASSARTGSNQPQHF; DNA: TGTGCCAGTAGTGCCCGGACAGGAAGCAATCAGCCCCAGCATTTT
J: TRBJ2-1; D: TRBD2; V: TRBV7-6; size: NA; CDR3: CASSESSGSGGNEQFF; DNA: TGTGCCAGCAGCGAGAGTAGCGGGAGTGGGGGCAATGAGCAGTTCTTC
J: TRBJ2-7; D: TRBD2; V: TRBV4-3; size: NA; CDR3: CASSQARTSGSYEQYF; DNA: TGCGCCAGCAGCCAAGCCCGGACTAGCGGGAGCTACGAGCAGTACTTC
J: TRBJ2-5; D: NA; V: TRBV6-6; size: NA; CDR3: CASSYHGTQETQYF; DNA: TGTGCCAGCAGTTACCACGGTACGCAAGAGACCCAGTACTTC
J: TRBJ2-5; D: TRBD2; V: TRBV4-3; size: NA; CDR3: CASRPSGLTRETQYF; DNA: TGCGCCAGCAGACCTAGCGGCCTTACGAGAGAGACCCAGTACTTC
J: TRBJ2-7; D: NA; V: TRBV7-9; size: NA; CDR3: CASSRPKLPRGSPTYEQYF; DNA: TGTGCCAGCAGTCGGCCGAAGCTACCAAGGGGTTCCCCCACCTACGAGCAGTACTTC
J: TRBJ1-2; D: TRBD1; V: TRBV5-6; size: NA; CDR3: CASSPGTGGDYGYTF; DNA: TGTGCCAGCAGCCCCGGGACAGGGGGCGACTATGGCTACACCTTC
J: TRBJ2-1; D: TRBD2; V: TRBV5-6; size: NA; CDR3: CASSLASGTYNEQFF; DNA: TGTGCCAGCAGCTTAGCTAGCGGTACCTACAATGAGCAGTTCTTC
J: TRBJ1-1; D: TRBD1; V: TRBV7-3; size: NA; CDR3: CASSSGQGNTEAFF; DNA: TGTGCCAGCAGCTCCGGACAGGGGAACACTGAAGCTTTCTTT
J: TRBJ2-7; D: TRBD2; V: TRBV27; size: NA; CDR3: CASSSGTSGSEQYF; DNA: TGTGCCAGCAGTTCCGGGACTAGCGGGAGCGAGCAGTACTTC
J: TRBJ2-7; D: TRBD1; V: TRBV27; size: NA; CDR3: CASTSDRVGEQYF; DNA: TGTGCCAGCACCTCGGACAGGGTGGGCGAGCAGTACTTC
J: TRBJ2-7; D: TRBD1; V: TRBV27; size: NA; CDR3: CASSPISTGTGGHEQYF; DNA: TGTGCCAGCAGTCCTATCTCTACCGGGACAGGGGGCCACGAGCAGTACTTC
J: TRBJ2-7; D: TRBD2; V: TRBV11-2; size: NA; CDR3: CASSTVSESSGRSTPEYF; DNA: TGTGCCAGCAGCACCGTGTCGGAGTCTAGCGGGAGATCTACGCCGGAGTACTTC
J: TRBJ2-7; D: TRBD2; V: TRBV27; size: NA; CDR3: CASSPEPTGTSGSYEQYF; DNA: TGTGCCAGCAGTCCCGAGCCCACCGGGACTAGCGGGAGCTACGAGCAGTACTTC
J: TRBJ2-1; D: TRBD2; V: TRBV20-1; size: NA; CDR3: CSAPLADEQFF; DNA: TGCAGTGCCCCGCTAGCGGATGAGCAGTTCTTC
J: TRBJ2-3; D: TRBD1; V: TRBV13; size: NA; CDR3: CASSLRGRTDTQYF; DNA: TGTGCCAGCAGCTTAAGGGGGCGCACAGATACGCAGTATTTT
J: TRBJ2-2; D: TRBD2; V: TRBV7-9; size: once; CDR3: CASRPPLAGAGTGELFF; DNA: TGTGCCAGCAGACCCCCTTTAGCGGGAGCGGGTACCGGGGAGCTGTTTTTT
J: TRBJ1-3; D: NA; V: TRBV14; size: NA; CDR3: CASRGGPGNTIYF; DNA: TGTGCCAGCAGGGGAGGTCCTGGAAACACCATATATTTT
J: TRBJ2-2; D: TRBD1; V: TRBV7-9; size: NA; CDR3: CASSLVQGAEGHTGELFF; DNA: TGTGCCAGCAGCTTAGTCCAGGGGGCTGAGGGGCACACCGGGGAGCTGTTTTTT
J: TRBJ1-1; D: TRBD1; V: TRBV7-8; size: NA; CDR3: CASSSGTAHTEAFF; DNA: TGTGCCAGCAGCTCAGGGACAGCGCACACTGAAGCTTTCTTT
J: TRBJ1-3; D: NA; V: TRBV5-1; size: once; CDR3: CASSLYWFSGNTIYF; DNA: TGCGCCAGCAGCTTGTACTGGTTCTCTGGAAACACCATATATTTT
J: TRBJ1-3; D: NA; V: TRBV30; size: NA; CDR3: CAWSTADSLNSGNTIYF; DNA: TGTGCCTGGAGTACTGCCGACTCCCTTAACTCTGGAAACACCATATATTTT
J: TRBJ1-1; D: NA; V: TRBV28; size: NA; CDR3: CASSPRALNTEAFF; DNA: TGTGCCAGCAGTCCCAGGGCCTTGAACACTGAAGCTTTCTTT
J: TRBJ2-5; D: NA; V: TRBV6-6; size: NA; CDR3: CASSYGGGDETQYF; DNA: TGTGCCAGCAGTTACGGGGGGGGCGATGAGACCCAGTACTTC
J: TRBJ2-1; D: NA; V: TRBV5-1; size: NA; CDR3: CASSSRFNEQFF; DNA: TGCGCCAGCAGCTCCCGTTTCAATGAGCAGTTCTTC
J: TRBJ2-7; D: TRBD1; V: TRBV18; size: NA; CDR3: CASSPDRVPTVGSYEQYF; DNA: TGTGCCAGCTCACCAGACAGGGTTCCCACCGTCGGCTCCTACGAGCAGTACTTC
J: TRBJ2-7; D: TRBD1; V: TRBV14; size: NA; CDR3: CASSHLDRGRGEQYF; DNA: TGTGCCAGCAGCCACCTAGACAGGGGGCGTGGAGAGCAGTACTTC
J: TRBJ2-1; D: NA; V: TRBV14; size: NA; CDR3: CASSRGLADEQFF; DNA: TGTGCCAGCAGCCGCGGGTTAGCCGATGAGCAGTTCTTC
J: TRBJ2-1; D: TRBD1; V: TRBV4-2; size: NA; CDR3: CASSHPWDRGFTSGFYNEQFF; DNA: TGTGCCAGCAGCCACCCTTGGGACAGGGGGTTCACCAGCGGGTTCTACAATGAGCAGTTCTTC
J: TRBJ2-3; D: NA; V: TRBV5-4; size: NA; CDR3: CASSLREREAQGGDTDTQYF; DNA: TGTGCCAGCAGCTTGCGTGAACGGGAGGCGCAAGGGGGTGACACAGATACGCAGTATTTT
J: TRBJ2-7; D: TRBD1; V: TRBV28; size: NA; CDR3: CASSLGTGSYEQYF; DNA: TGTGCCAGCAGTTTAGGGACAGGGTCCTACGAGCAGTACTTC
J: TRBJ2-2; D: TRBD2; V: TRBV7-8; size: NA; CDR3: CASSSPEFGLAEITGELFF; DNA: TGTGCCAGCAGCTCACCCGAGTTCGGACTAGCGGAAATCACCGGGGAGCTGTTTTTT
J: TRBJ2-3; D: NA; V: TRBV23-1; size: NA; CDR3: CASPSVATDTQYF; DNA: TGCGCCAGCCCATCCGTAGCTACAGATACGCAGTATTTT
J: TRBJ2-7; D: TRBD2; V: TRBV5-4; size: NA; CDR3: CASSRGNDSGATYEQYF; DNA: TGTGCCAGCAGCCGGGGCAATGACAGCGGGGCCACCTACGAGCAGTACTTC
J: TRBJ1-5; D: TRBD1; V: TRBV27; size: once; CDR3: CASSARTGSNQPQHF; DNA: TGTGCCAGCAGTGCAAGGACAGGGTCCAATCAGCCCCAGCATTTT
J: TRBJ2-7; D: NA; V: TRBV28; size: NA; CDR3: CASSHLHRVGAGPGDEQYF; DNA: TGTGCCAGCAGCCACCTCCACAGGGTTGGCGCGGGCCCCGGGGACGAGCAGTACTTC
J: TRBJ2-2; D: NA; V: TRBV6-1; size: NA; CDR3: CASSVAGPNTGELFF; DNA: TGTGCCAGCAGTGTCGCAGGGCCGAACACCGGGGAGCTGTTTTTT